Here is one T cell receptor beta chain with its context. Its target is unknown. V was shortened by 10 bases and J by 2 bases, with 15 bases between the two germline ends. CDR1 MNHNS and CDR2 SASEGT come from the germline V gene. There are 13 residues in the CDR3. As originally analysed: Variation in CDR3 across clinicopathological groups served as the basis for constructing a distant-metastasis classifier in papillary thyroid cancer. TCRdb re-clonotyped the PCR reads via MiXCR. The V and J calls follow TCRdb's processing rather than the paper's. The data hold over 15,000 clones, with approximately 30% observed a single time. Patients were all untreated before their thyroid surgery. The data originate from a study of metastatic and nonmetastatic thyroid tumors. Study background: Repertoire comparison spanned blood and tumor or nodule tissue of malignant and benign thyroid patients. General study findings and limits: It was reportedly found that TCR beta diversity was significantly higher in malignant thyroid tumors than in benign nodules, a difference seen in both blood and tumor samples.

This chain uses TRBV6-1 with TRBJ2-7, with D hard to call. The TCR originated in a female donor with papillary thyroid cancer or a benign thyroid nodule (not recorded which). Some clones in this sample may be carry-over from other donors' samples. Sequenced input: tumor tissue. DNA for the CDR3: TGTGCCATCACACGGAGAGTCCCCTACGAGCAGTACTTC. Its protein product is CAITRRVPYEQYF.